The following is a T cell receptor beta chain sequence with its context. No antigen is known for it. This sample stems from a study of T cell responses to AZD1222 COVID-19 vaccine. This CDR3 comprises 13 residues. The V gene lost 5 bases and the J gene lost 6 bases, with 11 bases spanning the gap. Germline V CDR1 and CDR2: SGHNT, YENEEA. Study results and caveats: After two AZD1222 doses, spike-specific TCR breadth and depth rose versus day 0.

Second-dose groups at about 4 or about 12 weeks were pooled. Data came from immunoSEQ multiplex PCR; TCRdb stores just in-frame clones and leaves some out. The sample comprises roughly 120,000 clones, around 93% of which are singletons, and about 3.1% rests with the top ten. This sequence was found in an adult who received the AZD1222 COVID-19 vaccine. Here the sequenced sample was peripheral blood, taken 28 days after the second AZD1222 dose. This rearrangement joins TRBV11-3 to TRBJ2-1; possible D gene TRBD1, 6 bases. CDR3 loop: CASSPGQFNEQFF. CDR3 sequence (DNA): TGTGCCAGCAGCCCGGGACAATTCAATGAGCAGTTCTTC.